Listed here are 5 T cell receptor beta chains from one sample, sequenced in a study of type 1 regulatory T cells. Their antigens remain unidentified. TCRdb fed the reads into MiXCR, producing one record per CDR3 protein. The data hold 35,000 to 50,000 distinct CDR3 sequences, with 12% observed a single time. What was sequenced was cultured non-Tr1 T cells, either the whole culture or a sorted T cell fraction (not recorded which). Receptors originate from a human donor in good health.

In this sample, this clonotype turned up many times. The V and J genes are TRBV20-1 and TRBJ2-1; D gene uncertain. The germline V and J ends were trimmed by 6 bases and 5 bases, with 5 bases remaining between them. The CDR3 sequence is 10 residues long. Per germline, CDR1 DFQATT and CDR2 SNEGSKA (reference sequence). For the CDR3, the DNA is TGCAGTGCAGAGAACAATGAGCAGTTCTTC. Translating gives CSAENNEQFF.

This clonotype showed up many times. V and J are TRBV6-1 and TRBJ1-5; 7 bases align to TRBD1. The CDR3 extends over 19 amino acids. The germline V gene encodes CDR1 MNHNS and CDR2 SASEGT. The V gene end was trimmed by 3 bases and the J gene end by 10 bases; junction bases not matched to a gene: 24. The CDR3 region has the DNA TGTGCCAGCAGTGACCAAGGATGGGGACAGTCCGGGCGGAAGGAACCCCAGCATTTT. Amino acids: CASSDQGWGQSGRKEPQHF.

This clonotype has a count of ten or more. The chain has TRBV27 and TRBJ2-5; 7 nucleotides line up with TRBD1. Per germline, CDR1 MNHEY and CDR2 SMNVEV (reference sequence). The CDR3 is 16 amino acids. The ends lost 6 bases at V and 5 bases at J; junction bases unmatched: 15. This chain's CDR3 is CASSGYRGRKGETQYF. The CDR3, as DNA: TGTGCCAGCAGCGGATACAGGGGCCGCAAAGGCGAGACCCAGTACTTC.

This sequence joins TRBV15 and TRBJ2-7; 8 nucleotides align to TRBD1. V was pared by 0 bases and J by 2 bases, with 6 bases of the junction left unmatched. CDR1 is LNHNV, CDR2 YYDKDF, per germline (reference sequence). This CDR3 has 16 residues. This CDR3 is CATSRDRTGFTYEQYF. CDR3 DNA sequence: TGTGCCACCAGCAGAGATAGGACAGGGTTCACCTACGAGCAGTACTTC.

This clonotype was counted only a few times. The chain joins TRBV29-1 to TRBJ1-2, with TRBD1 identical over 7 bases. With 7 bases clipped from V and 4 bases from J, the junction kept 12 bases outside the gene matches. This CDR3 is built from 14 residues. Looked up from germline, CDR1 is SQVTM and CDR2 is ANQGSEA. CDR3 coding DNA: TGCAGCGCCACAACAGGGGACTTCCCCTATGGCTACACCTTC. As protein: CSATTGDFPYGYTF.